Listed below are T cell receptor beta chains from one sample, sequenced in a study of blood T cell repertoires in COVID-19. Sequenced by immunoSEQ multiplex PCR; TCRdb stores in-frame clones only, minus some. Here the sample spans 200,000 to 250,000 clones, approximately 78% being singletons. The sequencing input was peripheral blood. The receptor set was obtained from a woman of 80 years or more with COVID-19, enrolled during active disease. Each CDR3 is given with its conserved first and last residue.

J	V	CDR3
TRBJ1-2	TRBV28	CASTPDRVIHGYTF
TRBJ1-3	TRBV2	CASSRRGTGNTIYF
TRBJ1-5	TRBV30	CAWSPNTGLTPQHF
TRBJ1-4	TRBV4-1	CASSKVGTNEKLFF
TRBJ1-2	TRBV5-1	CASSRGTGVNYGYTF
TRBJ2-2	TRBV5-4	CASSRRDGSNTGELFF
TRBJ2-7	TRBV27	CASSLKAGGKDYEQYF
TRBJ2-5	TRBV7-9	CASSSEETQYF
TRBJ1-2	TRBV29-1	CSVNWRGQDTF
TRBJ1-2	TRBV19	CASSRDSYRYTF
TRBJ2-3	TRBV5-1	CASSSGAGRWTDTQYF
TRBJ2-6	TRBV19	CASSIGVGTQGGANVLTF
TRBJ2-5	TRBV7-2	CASSPGTVVGQETQYF
TRBJ1-2	TRBV2	CASSSGRGSNGYTF
TRBJ1-1	TRBV7-2	CASSPRRVRATEAFF
TRBJ1-2	TRBV21-1	CASSPRRVGGFNYGYTF
TRBJ1-3	TRBV11-2	CASSLYSGNTIYF
TRBJ2-7	TRBV6-5	CASSSYGTGRGGQYF
TRBJ1-2	TRBV19	CASRPGPQQGSGYGYTF
TRBJ2-4	TRBV7-2	CASSFPGIHIQYF
TRBJ1-6	TRBV5-1	CASSSRQGNSPLHF
TRBJ1-2	TRBV18	CASSPGTGSAGYGYTF
TRBJ2-3	TRBV4-1	CASSVLAGGPDTQYF
TRBJ1-1	TRBV7-9	CASSLAGGYTEAFF
TRBJ2-3	TRBV10-3	CAISDQLGREQTTDTQYF
TRBJ1-1	TRBV7-9	CASNFGDTGPRTEAFF